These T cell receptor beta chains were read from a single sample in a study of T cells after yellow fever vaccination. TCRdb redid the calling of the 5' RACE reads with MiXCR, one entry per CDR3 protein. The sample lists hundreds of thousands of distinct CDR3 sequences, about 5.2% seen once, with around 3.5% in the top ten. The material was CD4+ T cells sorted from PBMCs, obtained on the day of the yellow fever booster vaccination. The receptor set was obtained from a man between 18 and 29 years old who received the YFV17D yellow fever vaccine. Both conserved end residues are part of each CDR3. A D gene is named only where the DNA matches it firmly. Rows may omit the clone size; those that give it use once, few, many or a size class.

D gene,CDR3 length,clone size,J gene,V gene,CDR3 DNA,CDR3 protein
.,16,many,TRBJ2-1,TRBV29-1,TGCAGCGTCGAGTCGAAGGGCAGGGGCATAAGAAATGAGCAGTTCTTC,CSVESKGRGIRNEQFF
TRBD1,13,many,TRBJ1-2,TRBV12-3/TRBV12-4,TGTGCCAGCAGTTTAGGACAGGGTTTCGGCTACACCTTC,CASSLGQGFGYTF
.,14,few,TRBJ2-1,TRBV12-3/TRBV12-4,TGTGCCAGCAGTTTCGGGGGCTCCTACAATGAGCAGTTCTTC,CASSFGGSYNEQFF
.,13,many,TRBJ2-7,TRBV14,TGTGCCAGCAGCCAAGAGTTATGGGGCGAGCAGTACTTC,CASSQELWGEQYF
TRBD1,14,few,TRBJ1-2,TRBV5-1,TGCGCCAGCAGCTTGGGTGACAGGGGATATGGCTACACCTTC,CASSLGDRGYGYTF
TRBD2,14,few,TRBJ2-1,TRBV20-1,TGCAGTGCTTCCCGGACTAGCCACCGGAATGAGCAGTTCTTC,CSASRTSHRNEQFF
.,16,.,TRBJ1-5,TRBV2,TGTGCCAGCAGTGAAAGCTGGCAGGGCTTCAATCAGCCCCAGCATTTT,CASSESWQGFNQPQHF
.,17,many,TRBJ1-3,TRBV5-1,TGCGCCAGCAGCTTATCTGGGCAGGGAGTTACTGGAAACACCATATATTTT,CASSLSGQGVTGNTIYF
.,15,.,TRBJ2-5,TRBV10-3,TGTGCCATCAGTGACCTCGTAGGGACCCAAGAGACCCAGTACTTC,CAISDLVGTQETQYF
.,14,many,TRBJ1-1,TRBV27,TGTGCCAGCAGTTTATCGGGGATGAACACTGAAGCTTTCTTT,CASSLSGMNTEAFF
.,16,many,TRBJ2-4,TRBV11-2,TGTGCCAGCAGCTTAGATTGGGGCGGAGCCAAAAACATTCAGTACTTC,CASSLDWGGAKNIQYF
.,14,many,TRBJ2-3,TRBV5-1,TGCGCCAGCAGCTTGGTCAGACTACTAGATACGCAGTATTTT,CASSLVRLLDTQYF
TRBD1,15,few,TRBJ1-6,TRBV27,TGTGCCAGCAGTTTTCAGGGGGCGCCGAATTCACCCCTCCACTTT,CASSFQGAPNSPLHF
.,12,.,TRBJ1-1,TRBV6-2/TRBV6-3,TGTGCCAGCGCTGGGGTCGCCTCTGAAGCTTTCTTT,CASAGVASEAFF
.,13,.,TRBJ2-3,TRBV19,TGTGCCACCAGGACGGCGAGCACAGATACGCAGTATTTT,CATRTASTDTQYF
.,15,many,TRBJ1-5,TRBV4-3,TGCGCCAGCAGCCAAGATCTTGTTGGGAGTCGGCCCCAGCATTTT,CASSQDLVGSRPQHF
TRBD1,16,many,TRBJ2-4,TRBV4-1,TGCGCCAGCAGCCAGCCGGACAGGGGTTCGAAGGGCATTCAGTACTTC,CASSQPDRGSKGIQYF
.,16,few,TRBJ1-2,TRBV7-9,TGTGCCGGGACCCCTCTTGATCGGATCCTAGTATACGGCTACACCTTC,CAGTPLDRILVYGYTF
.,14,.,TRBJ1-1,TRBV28,TGTGCCAGCAACCCGTGGGGGCTGAACACTGAAGCTTTCTTT,CASNPWGLNTEAFF
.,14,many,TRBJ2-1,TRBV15,TGTGCCACCAGCAGAAACAGGAACGACAATGAGCAGTTCTTC,CATSRNRNDNEQFF
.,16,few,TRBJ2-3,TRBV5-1,TGCGCCAGCAGTCAAGGTCGGGCGGTTGGCACAGATACGCAGTATTTT,CASSQGRAVGTDTQYF
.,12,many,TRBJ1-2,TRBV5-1,TGCGCCAGCAGCTGGGACTCCTATGGCTACACCTTC,CASSWDSYGYTF
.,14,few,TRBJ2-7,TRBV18,TGTGCCAGCTCACTTGTGGACACCTCCTACGAGCAGTACTTC,CASSLVDTSYEQYF
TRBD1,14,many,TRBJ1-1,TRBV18,TGTGCCAGCTCACTCCAGGACAGGGGCACTGAAGCTTTCTTT,CASSLQDRGTEAFF
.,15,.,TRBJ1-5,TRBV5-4,TGTGCCAGCAGCTTTGGGGGGGGGGCAAATCAGCCCCAGCATTTT,CASSFGGGANQPQHF